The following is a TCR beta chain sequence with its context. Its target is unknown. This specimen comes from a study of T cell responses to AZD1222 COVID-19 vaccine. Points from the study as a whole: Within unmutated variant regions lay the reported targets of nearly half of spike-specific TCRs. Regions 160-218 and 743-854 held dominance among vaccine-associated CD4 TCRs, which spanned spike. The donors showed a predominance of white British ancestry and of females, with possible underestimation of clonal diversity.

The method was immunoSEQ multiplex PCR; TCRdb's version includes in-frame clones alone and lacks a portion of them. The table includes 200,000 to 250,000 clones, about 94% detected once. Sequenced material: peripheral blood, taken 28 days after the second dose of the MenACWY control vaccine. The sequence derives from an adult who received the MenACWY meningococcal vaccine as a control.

In DNA form, the CDR3 reads TGCGCCAGCAGCCCGGGACAGGGAAAGGAAAAACTGTTTTTT. Amino acid sequence: CASSPGQGKEKLFF. This chain joins TRBV5-1 and TRBJ1-4; 9 positions agree with TRBD1. V shed 4 bases and J 8 bases; nucleotides not matched to a gene: 6. Germline values: CDR1 SGHRS, CDR2 YFSETQ. CDR3 length: 14 residues. The variable domain in full, completed from reference TRBV5-1 and TRBJ1-4, reads KAGVTQTPRYLIKTRGQQVTLSCSPISGHRSVSWYQQTPGQGLQFLFEYFSETQRNKGNFPGRFSGRQFSNSRSEMNVSTLELGDSALYLCASSPGQGKEKLFFGSGTQLSVL.